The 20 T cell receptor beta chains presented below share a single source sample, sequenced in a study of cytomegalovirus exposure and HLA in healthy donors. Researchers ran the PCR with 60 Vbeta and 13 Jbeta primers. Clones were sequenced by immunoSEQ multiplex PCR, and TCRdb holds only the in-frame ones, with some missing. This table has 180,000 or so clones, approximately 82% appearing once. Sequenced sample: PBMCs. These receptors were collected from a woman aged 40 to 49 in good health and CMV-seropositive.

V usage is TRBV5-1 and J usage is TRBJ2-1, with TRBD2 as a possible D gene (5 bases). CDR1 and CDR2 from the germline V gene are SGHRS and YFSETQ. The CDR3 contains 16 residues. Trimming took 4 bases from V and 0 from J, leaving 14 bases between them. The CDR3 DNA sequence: TGCGCCAGCAGCCCCAGAGCGGAAACCTCCTACAATGAGCAGTTCTTC. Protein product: CASSPRAETSYNEQFF.

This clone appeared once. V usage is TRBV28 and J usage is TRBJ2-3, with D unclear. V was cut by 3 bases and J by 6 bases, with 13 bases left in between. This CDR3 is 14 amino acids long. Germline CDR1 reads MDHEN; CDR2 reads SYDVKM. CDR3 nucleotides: TGTGCCAGCAGTTTCCCACAGTCCCCGGATACGCAGTATTTT. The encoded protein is CASSFPQSPDTQYF.

The CDR3 reads CASSILGGHPEAFF. CDR3 sequence (DNA): TGTGCCAGTAGTATCTTAGGAGGGCACCCTGAAGCTTTCTTT. V usage is TRBV19 and J usage is TRBJ1-1; no clear D gene. Germline V gene sequence: CDR1 LNHDA, CDR2 SQIVND (reference sequence). The V end was cut by 3 bases, the J end by 6 bases, with 14 bases between. CDR3 length: 14 residues.

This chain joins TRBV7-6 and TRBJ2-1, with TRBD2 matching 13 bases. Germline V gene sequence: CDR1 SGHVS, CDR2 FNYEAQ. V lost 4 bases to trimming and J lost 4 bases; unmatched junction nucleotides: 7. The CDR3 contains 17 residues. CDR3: CASSSGLAGVLYNEQFF. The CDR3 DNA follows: TGTGCCAGCAGCTCAGGACTAGCGGGAGTACTTTACAATGAGCAGTTCTTC.

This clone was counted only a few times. The CDR3 loop reads CASSDQLRGTLHF. Written as DNA, the CDR3 is TGCGCCAGCAGCGATCAGCTCCGGGGGACCCTCCACTTT. V gene TRBV5-1 combines with J gene TRBJ1-6; the D gene is possibly TRBD1 (5 bases). The length of the CDR3 is 13 residues. The V gene lost 4 bases and the J gene lost 14 bases, with 16 bases spanning the gap. In germline, CDR1 is SGHRS, CDR2 YFSETQ.

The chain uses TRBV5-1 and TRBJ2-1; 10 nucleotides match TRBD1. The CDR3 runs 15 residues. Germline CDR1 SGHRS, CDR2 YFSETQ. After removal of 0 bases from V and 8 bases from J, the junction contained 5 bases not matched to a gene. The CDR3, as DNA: TGCGCCAGCAGCTTGGAGAGACAGGGGGCCGATGAGCAGTTCTTC. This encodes CASSLERQGADEQFF.

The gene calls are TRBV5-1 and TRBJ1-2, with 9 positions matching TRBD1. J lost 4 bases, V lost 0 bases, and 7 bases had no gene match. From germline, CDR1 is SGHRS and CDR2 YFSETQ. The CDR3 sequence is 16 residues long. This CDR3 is CASSLDQTGGGYGYTF. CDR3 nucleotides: TGCGCCAGCAGCTTGGACCAAACAGGGGGCGGCTATGGCTACACCTTC.

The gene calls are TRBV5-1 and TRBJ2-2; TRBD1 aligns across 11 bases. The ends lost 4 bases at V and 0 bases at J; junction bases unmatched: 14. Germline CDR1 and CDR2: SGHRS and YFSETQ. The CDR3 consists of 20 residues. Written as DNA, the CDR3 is TGCGCCAGCAGCCCCAAATCTCACCGGGACAGGGGGGCGAACACCGGGGAGCTGTTTTTT. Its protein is CASSPKSHRDRGANTGELFF.

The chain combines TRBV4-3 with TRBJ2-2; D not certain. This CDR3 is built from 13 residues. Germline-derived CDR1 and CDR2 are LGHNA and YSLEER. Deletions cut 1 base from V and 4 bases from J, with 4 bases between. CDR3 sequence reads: CASSQGLTGELFF. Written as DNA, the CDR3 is TGCGCCAGCAGCCAAGGTCTCACCGGGGAGCTGTTTTTT.

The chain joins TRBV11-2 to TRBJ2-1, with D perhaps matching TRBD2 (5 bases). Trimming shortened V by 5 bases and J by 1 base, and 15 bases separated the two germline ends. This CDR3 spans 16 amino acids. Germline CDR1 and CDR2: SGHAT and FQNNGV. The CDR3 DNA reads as TGTGCCAGCAGCCGTAGCGCACGCCCGTCCTACAATGAGCAGTTCTTC. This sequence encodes CASSRSARPSYNEQFF.

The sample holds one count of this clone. The CDR3 region has the DNA TGTGCCTGGAGCGGGAGGGCAAGCAGTGAGCAGTTCTTC. Its translation is CAWSGRASSEQFF. V usage is TRBV30 and J usage is TRBJ2-1; TRBD2 matches 8 bases. V lost 3 bases to trimming and J lost 9 bases; unmatched junction nucleotides: 7. This CDR3 comprises 13 residues. Germline V gives CDR1 GTSNPN, CDR2 SVGIG (reference sequence).

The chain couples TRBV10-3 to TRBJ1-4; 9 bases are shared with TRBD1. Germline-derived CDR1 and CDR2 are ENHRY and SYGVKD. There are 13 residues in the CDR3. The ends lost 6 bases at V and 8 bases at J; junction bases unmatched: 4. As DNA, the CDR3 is TGTGCCATCAGAAGACAGGGGGAGGAAAAACTGTTTTTT. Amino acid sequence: CAIRRQGEEKLFF.

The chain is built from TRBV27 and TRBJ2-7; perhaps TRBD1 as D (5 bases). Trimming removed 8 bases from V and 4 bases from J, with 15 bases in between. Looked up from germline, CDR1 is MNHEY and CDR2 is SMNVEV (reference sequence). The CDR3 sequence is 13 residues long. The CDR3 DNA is TGTGCCAGCGGAAGGACACGGCTTTACGAGCAGTACTTC. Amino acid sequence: CASGRTRLYEQYF.

The CDR3 is CASSLRGLARDTQYF. The CDR3 DNA reads TGTGCCAGCAGCCTAAGAGGACTAGCCAGAGATACGCAGTATTTT. V gene TRBV7-3 combines with J gene TRBJ2-3, with 8 bases aligning to TRBD2. The CDR3 consists of 15 residues. CDR1 is SGHTA, CDR2 FQGTGA, per germline. V shed 5 bases, J shed 5 bases, and the junction held 9 bases outside the gene matches.

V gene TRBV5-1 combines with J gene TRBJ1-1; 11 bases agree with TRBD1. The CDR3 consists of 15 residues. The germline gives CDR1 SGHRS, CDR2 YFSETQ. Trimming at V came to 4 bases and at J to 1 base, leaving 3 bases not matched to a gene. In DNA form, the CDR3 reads TGCGCCAGCAGCCTGGGACAGGGGGGGAACACTGAAGCTTTCTTT. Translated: CASSLGQGGNTEAFF.

The DNA for the CDR3 is TGCAGTGCTAGAGAACTGGCTGAAGCTTTCTTT. Translating it yields CSARELAEAFF. This rearrangement joins TRBV20-1 to TRBJ1-1; D is undetermined. The CDR3 has 11 residues. The germline gives CDR1 DFQATT, CDR2 SNEGSKA (reference sequence). Trimming stripped 0 bases from V and 6 bases from J, with 5 bases between.

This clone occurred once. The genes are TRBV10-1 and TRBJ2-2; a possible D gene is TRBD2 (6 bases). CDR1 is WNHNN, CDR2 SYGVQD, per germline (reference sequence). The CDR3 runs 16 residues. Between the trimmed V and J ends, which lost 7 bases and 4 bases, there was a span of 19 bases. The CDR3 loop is CASNKGGSNPTGELFF. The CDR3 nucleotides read TGCGCCAGCAACAAAGGAGGGAGCAACCCCACCGGGGAGCTGTTTTTT.

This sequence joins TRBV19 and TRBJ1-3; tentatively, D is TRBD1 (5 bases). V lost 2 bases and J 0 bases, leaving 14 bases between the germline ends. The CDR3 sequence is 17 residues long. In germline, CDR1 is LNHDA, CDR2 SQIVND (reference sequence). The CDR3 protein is CASSILTASYSGNTIYF. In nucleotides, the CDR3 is TGTGCCAGTAGTATATTGACAGCGTCCTACTCTGGAAACACCATATATTTT.

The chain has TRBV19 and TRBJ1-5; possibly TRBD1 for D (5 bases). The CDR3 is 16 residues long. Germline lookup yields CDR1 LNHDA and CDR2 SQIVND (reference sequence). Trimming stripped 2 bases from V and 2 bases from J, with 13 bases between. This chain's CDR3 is CASSIRVGQGNQPQHF. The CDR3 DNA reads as TGTGCCAGTAGTATACGAGTGGGGCAGGGCAATCAGCCCCAGCATTTT.

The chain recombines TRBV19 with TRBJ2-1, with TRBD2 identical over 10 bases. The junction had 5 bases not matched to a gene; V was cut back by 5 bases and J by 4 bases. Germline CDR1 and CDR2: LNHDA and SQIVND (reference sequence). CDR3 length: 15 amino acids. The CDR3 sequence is CASSPQREGYNEQFF. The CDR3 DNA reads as TGTGCCAGTAGTCCCCAGCGGGAGGGTTACAATGAGCAGTTCTTC.